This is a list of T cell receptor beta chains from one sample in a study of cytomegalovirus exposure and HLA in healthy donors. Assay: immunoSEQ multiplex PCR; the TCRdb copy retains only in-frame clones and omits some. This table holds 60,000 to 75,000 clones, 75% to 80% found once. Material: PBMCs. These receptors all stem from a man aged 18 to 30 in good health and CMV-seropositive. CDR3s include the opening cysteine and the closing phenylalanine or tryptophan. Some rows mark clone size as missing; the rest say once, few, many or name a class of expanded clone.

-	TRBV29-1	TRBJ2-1	CSGIRGAYNEQFF
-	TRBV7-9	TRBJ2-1	CASSLSRPYNEQFF
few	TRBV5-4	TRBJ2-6	CASSLLTGSGANVLTF
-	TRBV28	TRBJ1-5	CASSPLGQGDQPQHF
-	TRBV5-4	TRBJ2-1	CASSLFRDTSSYNEQFF
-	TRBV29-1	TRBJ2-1	CSVGGNEQFF
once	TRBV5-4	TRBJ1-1	CASSLDRATEAFF
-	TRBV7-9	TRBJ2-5	CASSLVVGLETQYF
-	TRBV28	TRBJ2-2	CATGGIPGELFF
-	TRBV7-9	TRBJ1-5	CASGDTGIQQPQHF
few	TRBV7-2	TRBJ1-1	CASSLGGIAEAFF
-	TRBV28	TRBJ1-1	CASRPSWTGSNTEAFF
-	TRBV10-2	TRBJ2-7	CASSLSSGSMFEQYF
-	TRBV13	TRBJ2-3	CASSLRTGADTQYF
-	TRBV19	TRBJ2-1	CATRPGSSYNEQFF
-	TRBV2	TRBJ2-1	CASSAQAEQFF
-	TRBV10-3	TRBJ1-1	CATRQMMNTEAFF
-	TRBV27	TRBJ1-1	CASSWAPNTEAFF
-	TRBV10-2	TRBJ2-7	CASSTGGGEQYF
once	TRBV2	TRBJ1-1	CASRQQERGTEAFF
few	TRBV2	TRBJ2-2	CASRGGEVTGELFF
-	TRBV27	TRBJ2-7	CASSFLGQEQYF
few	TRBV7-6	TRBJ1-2	CASSPGGGGYTF
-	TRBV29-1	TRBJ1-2	CSVEDSPTLGYTF
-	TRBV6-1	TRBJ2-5	CASSELQGGQETQYF
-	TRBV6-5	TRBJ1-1	CASSYSVGGMNTEAFF
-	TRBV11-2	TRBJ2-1	CASSPAYSNEQFF
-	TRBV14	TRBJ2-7	CASSRGLAVSYEQYF
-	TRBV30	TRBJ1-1	CAWTVVPAAAGRPPFEAFF
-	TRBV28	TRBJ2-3	CASSFISGGAGTQYF
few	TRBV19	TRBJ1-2	CASERGGYYGYTF
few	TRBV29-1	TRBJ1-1	CSVEAGGLNTEAFF
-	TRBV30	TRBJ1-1	CAWSGGNTEAFF
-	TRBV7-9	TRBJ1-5	CASSFGGNQPQHF
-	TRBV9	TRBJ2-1	CASSDRADNEQFF
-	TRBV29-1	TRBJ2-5	CSVRDRGGGETQYF
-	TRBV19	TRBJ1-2	CASSENYGYTF
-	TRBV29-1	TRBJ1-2	CSVETEYYGYTF
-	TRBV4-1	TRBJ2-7	CASSQVFTGSSYEQYF
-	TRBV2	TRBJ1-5	CASTKDRSQDQPQHF
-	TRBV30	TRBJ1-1	CAWRGTGNTEAFF
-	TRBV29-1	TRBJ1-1	CSVRGANTEAFF